The source of this T cell receptor beta chain is a study of identifying expanded T cells in peripheral blood. The CDR3 length is 15 residues. Trimming removed 4 bases at V and 4 bases at J, with 13 bases between. Germline assignment: CDR1 SEHNR and CDR2 FQNEAQ (reference sequence). The study's findings and limits: Variance in clone template counts between approximately 2-week samples significantly increased with total template count across all healthy donors.

Sequencing was performed with immunoSEQ multiplex PCR; in TCRdb, only in-frame clones are kept and a portion is missing. The sample holds about 80,000 clones, 88% seen once. As to this clone: Its matching antigen is unknown.

This clonotype was sampled from a person aged 18 to 75 in good health. Sequencing was done on a sample of blood. The V gene is TRBV7-9, the J gene TRBJ2-2, with D uncertain. The DNA of the CDR3 is TGTGCCAGCAGCTACCACAGATATATCACCGGGGAGCTGTTTTTT. It codes for CASSYHRYITGELFF.